Each of the 29 T cell receptor beta chains below was sequenced from the same sample in a study of early T cells in non-severe SARS-CoV-2 infection. TCRdb independently ran MiXCR on the 5' RACE reads; one entry per CDR3 protein. This sample has under 60,000 distinct CDR3 sequences, with roughly 5.5% found just once. The sample taken for sequencing was whole blood. Source of these receptors: an adult who was a healthcare worker with PCR-confirmed SARS-CoV-2 infection or an uninfected control (not recorded which).

V usage is TRBV5-4 and J usage is TRBJ2-3; TRBD1 is a possible D gene (6 bases). Trimming shortened V by 3 bases and J by 1 base, and 21 bases separated the two germline ends. The CDR3 consists of 18 residues. Germline V gene data show CDR1 as SGHNT and CDR2 as YYREEE (reference sequence). CDR3: CASSSRQDSPLGTDTQYF. Written as DNA, the CDR3 is TGTGCCAGCAGCTCCCGACAGGATTCCCCCCTTGGCACAGATACGCAGTATTTT.

This clonotype was seen at least ten times. This chain joins TRBV12-3 or TRBV12-4 and TRBJ2-3; the match to TRBD2 covers 7 bases. The CDR3 spans 15 residues. The V and J ends lost 3 bases and 3 bases, in that order; junction bases with no gene match: 6. The CDR3 region has the DNA TGTGCCAGCAGTTTCAGCCCGGGGGGTACAGATACGCAGTATTTT. It codes for CASSFSPGGTDTQYF.

V is TRBV5-1 and J is TRBJ2-1; 13 bases align to TRBD2. V trimming: 5 bases; J trimming: 6 bases; junction bases outside the gene matches: 17. The CDR3 covers 19 residues. CDR1 SGHRS and CDR2 YFSETQ come from the germline V gene. CDR3 residues: CASRPPGLAGPRRGNEQFF. DNA of the CDR3: TGCGCCAGCAGACCTCCGGGACTAGCGGGACCCCGCCGCGGCAATGAGCAGTTCTTC.

In its sample, this clonotype was seen many times. One end of the junction varies from germline; a read error may be responsible. The V call is TRBV7-2, the J call TRBJ1-1, with a tentative D call TRBD1 (6 bases). The CDR3 contains 13 residues. Germline lookup yields CDR1 SGHTA and CDR2 FQGNSA. The CDR3 sequence is CASSYTGNPEAFF. CDR3 bases: TGTGCCAGCAGTTATACAGGGAACCCTGAAGCTTTCTTT.

The chain couples TRBV4-2 to TRBJ2-2; 7 nucleotides line up with TRBD1. The V and J ends lost 3 bases and 2 bases, in that order; junction bases with no gene match: 9. CDR3 length equals 17 residues. Germline CDR1 and CDR2: LGHNA and YNFKEQ. In nucleotides, the CDR3 is TGTGCCAGCAGCCAGGACCCAGGGGGTGGCAACACCGGGGAGCTGTTTTTT. It codes for CASSQDPGGGNTGELFF.

This clonotype was found many times. The V call is TRBV30, the J call TRBJ2-7, with D perhaps matching TRBD1 or TRBD2 (6 bases each). Germline-derived CDR1 and CDR2 are GTSNPN and SVGIG (reference sequence). With 4 bases removed from V and 3 bases from J, the gap between germline ends came to 7 bases. The CDR3 spans 11 residues. The CDR3 nucleotides read TGTGCCTGGAAGGGGGGCTACGAGCAGTACTTC. Translated, it gives CAWKGGYEQYF.

This clonotype was counted a few times. The chain combines TRBV6-2 or TRBV6-3 with TRBJ1-2; perhaps TRBD1 as D (5 bases). CDR3 length: 14 amino acids. Trimming shortened V by 6 bases and J by 3 bases, and 14 bases separated the two germline ends. Germline loops: CDR1 MNHEY, CDR2 SVGEGT. In nucleotides, the CDR3 is TGTGCCAGCAGAGGCGACAGTGGATACTATGGCTACACCTTC. Translation gives CASRGDSGYYGYTF.

The chain couples TRBV29-1 to TRBJ2-7; maybe TRBD2 (6 bases). Trimming stripped 4 bases from V and 0 bases from J, with 10 bases between. From germline, CDR1 is SQVTM and CDR2 ANQGSEA. There are 13 residues in the CDR3. The CDR3 DNA reads TGCAGCGTTGTCCTCGGGAGCTCCTACGAGCAGTACTTC. Translation gives CSVVLGSSYEQYF.

This clonotype was counted between two and nine times. The V gene is TRBV24-1, the J gene TRBJ2-1; TRBD2 matches at 8 bases. There are 16 residues in the CDR3. The germline V gene encodes CDR1 KGHDR and CDR2 SFDVKD. The V segment lost 4 bases and the J segment 6 bases; nucleotides outside the gene matches: 10. In nucleotides, the CDR3 is TGTGCCACCAGTGACCCCCCGGGGAGCGGGGGCAATGAGCAGTTCTTC. It is translated as CATSDPPGSGGNEQFF.

This clonotype came up many times. This rearrangement joins TRBV3-1 to TRBJ2-5; weak D call: TRBD2 (6 bases). Trimming shortened V by 1 base and J by 4 bases, and 16 bases separated the two germline ends. The CDR3 sequence is 16 residues long. From germline, CDR1 is LGHDT and CDR2 YNNKEL (reference sequence). CDR3 amino acids: CASSQAGTHLRETQYF. The CDR3 bases are TGTGCCAGCAGCCAAGCCGGGACTCACCTCCGAGAGACCCAGTACTTC.

In its sample, this clonotype was seen many times. The V and J genes are TRBV5-1 and TRBJ2-7; D gene ambiguous. The germline gives CDR1 SGHRS, CDR2 YFSETQ. V dropped 1 base and J dropped 2 bases, with 10 bases sitting between them. The CDR3 totals 14 residues. DNA of the CDR3: TGCGCCAGCAGCTTGTATCCAGGAACCTACGAGCAGTACTTC. It is translated as CASSLYPGTYEQYF.

The table lists this clonotype with many counts. As DNA, the CDR3 is TGTGCCAGCAGCTTGGCGGGCAGGGGCGGTACCTACAATGAGCAGTTCTTC. The encoded protein is CASSLAGRGGTYNEQFF. The rearrangement links TRBV5-5 to TRBJ2-1; TRBD1 is a possible D gene (6 bases). The germline CDR1 and CDR2 sequences are SGHKS and YYEKEE (reference sequence). The V end was cut by 0 bases, the J end by 2 bases, with 15 bases between. The CDR3 has 17 residues.

This clonotype was detected only a few times. V and J are TRBV6-1 and TRBJ2-3, with D maybe TRBD1 (6 bases). Germline assignment: CDR1 MNHNS and CDR2 SASEGT. V shed 7 bases and J shed 4 bases, with 27 bases lying between them. CDR3 length equals 18 residues. In DNA, the CDR3 is TGTGCCAGCACCCCCCTCGCAGGGACACCCTCGGTCCCAGATACGCAGTATTTT. This codes for CASTPLAGTPSVPDTQYF.

This clonotype was observed a handful of times. This chain uses TRBV6-5 with TRBJ1-2; D gene uncertain. With 11 bases removed from V and 7 bases from J, the gap between germline ends came to 5 bases. This CDR3 comprises 8 residues. Per the germline V gene, CDR1 is MNHEY and CDR2 is SVGAGI. The CDR3 DNA follows: TGTGCCCTATTTGGCTACACCTTC. It codes for CALFGYTF.

The chain uses TRBV28 and TRBJ2-5, with TRBD1 matching 9 bases. This CDR3 is built from 16 residues. After removal of 4 bases from V and 2 bases from J, the junction contained 8 bases not matched to a gene. Germline loops: CDR1 MDHEN, CDR2 SYDVKM. CDR3 residues: CASSSGTGRLQETQYF. In DNA form, the CDR3 reads TGTGCCAGCAGTTCCGGGACAGGGCGATTACAAGAGACCCAGTACTTC.

This clonotype was seen ten or more times. J is TRBJ2-2 and V is TRBV7-2; 12 nucleotides agree with TRBD2. Unmatched junction bases numbered 3, after V lost 0 bases and J lost 7 bases. Germline V gene sequence: CDR1 SGHTA, CDR2 FQGNSA. The CDR3 has 16 residues. The CDR3 DNA reads as TGTGCCAGCAGCTTAGCGCTAGCGGGAGGGGTCGGGGAGCTGTTTTTT. Its translation is CASSLALAGGVGELFF.

The J gene is TRBJ2-1, the V gene TRBV11-3, with 7 bases matching TRBD2. The junction had 3 bases not matched to a gene; V was cut back by 1 base and J by 0 bases. CDR3 length: 16 residues. CDR1 is SGHNT and CDR2 is YENEEA in the germline V gene. The CDR3 DNA follows: TGTGCCAGCAGCTTAGGAACGGGGGGCTCCTACAATGAGCAGTTCTTC. This gives the protein CASSLGTGGSYNEQFF.

This clonotype was counted once. The conserved phenylalanine or tryptophan normally closing the CDR3 is absent here, so this likely arose from a read error. V usage is TRBV7-9 and J usage is TRBJ2-6; no clear D gene. Germline-derived CDR1 and CDR2 are SEHNR and FQNEAQ (reference sequence). The CDR3 covers 20 residues. V lost 1 base and J 0 bases, leaving 19 bases between the germline ends. The CDR3: CASSLESGPFWGSGANVLTS. CDR3 in DNA: TGTGCCAGCAGCTTAGAGTCAGGCCCGTTCTGGGGCTCTGGGGCCAACGTCCTGACTTCC.

There are many counts of this clonotype. The chain is built from TRBV19 and TRBJ1-1; no definite D call. V lost 7 bases and J lost 1, with 7 bases in between. This CDR3 has 12 residues. Germline V gene sequence: CDR1 LNHDA, CDR2 SQIVND (reference sequence). This CDR3 reads CASIGRNTEAFF. CDR3 coding DNA: TGTGCCAGTATCGGCCGGAACACTGAAGCTTTCTTT.

In this sample, this clonotype turned up a few times. The chain employs TRBV7-9 and TRBJ1-2; D unclear. The V and J ends lost 4 bases and 8 bases respectively, with 17 bases between them. CDR1 and CDR2 from the germline V gene are SEHNR and FQNEAQ (reference sequence). This CDR3 comprises 14 residues. The CDR3 bases are TGTGCCAGCAGCTCTGTAATACCCCGGGAAGGCTACACCTTC. Protein: CASSSVIPREGYTF.

The sample holds many counts of this clonotype. Sequence at one end of the junction differs from germline and may be a read error. The CDR3 bases are TGTGCTAGCAGCGCCCTCCTGGGACAGGGGGGGAGAGAGACCCAGTACTTC. Translating it yields CASSALLGQGGRETQYF. The chain employs TRBV7-7 and TRBJ2-5; 11 bases match TRBD1. Looked up from germline, CDR1 is SSHAT and CDR2 is FNYEAQ (reference sequence). This CDR3 comprises 17 residues.

CDR3 amino acids: CASSPEAGRLAKNIQYF. The CDR3 DNA follows: TGTGCCAGTAGTCCGGAGGCGGGTAGACTAGCCAAAAACATTCAGTACTTC. The gene calls are TRBV19 and TRBJ2-4, with D perhaps TRBD2 (5 bases). V was pared by 5 bases and J by 0 bases, with 17 bases between. The length of the CDR3 is 17 residues. The germline gives CDR1 LNHDA, CDR2 SQIVND (reference sequence).

This clonotype was picked up many times. This chain connects TRBV6-5 to TRBJ1-1; D may be TRBD1 (5 bases). V lost 5 bases and J 3 bases, leaving 13 bases between the germline ends. Germline V gene sequence: CDR1 MNHEY, CDR2 SVGAGI. The CDR3 is 14 residues long. CDR3: CASSRTGGDTEAFF. The CDR3 bases are TGTGCCAGCAGTCGGACGGGAGGGGACACTGAAGCTTTCTTT.

This clonotype was seen repeatedly, ten times or more. V and J are TRBV9 and TRBJ2-7; no firm D call. V lost 2 bases, J lost 6 bases, and 15 bases lay in between. From germline, CDR1 is SGDLS and CDR2 YYNGEE. This CDR3 is built from 14 residues. CDR3: CASSVLPKSSEQYF. In DNA form, the CDR3 reads TGTGCCAGCAGCGTCCTCCCTAAGAGCAGCGAGCAGTACTTC.

V and J are TRBV20-1 and TRBJ2-1, with 7 bases identical to TRBD1. Germline V gene lookup returns CDR1 DFQATT and CDR2 SNEGSKA (reference sequence). V shed 5 bases and J 10 bases; nucleotides not matched to a gene: 2. The CDR3 runs 10 residues. The CDR3 here is CSAVDREQFF. CDR3 bases: TGCAGTGCTGTGGACAGGGAGCAGTTCTTC.

This clonotype was found many times. This sequence joins TRBV9 and TRBJ2-2; unclear D gene. V shed 3 bases and J shed 6 bases, with 18 bases lying between them. Germline CDR1 is SGDLS and CDR2 is YYNGEE. The CDR3 is 16 amino acids. CDR3: CASSASPFLSSGELFF. CDR3 sequence (DNA): TGTGCCAGCAGCGCCAGCCCTTTCCTTAGTTCCGGGGAGCTGTTTTTT. Full variable domain (remainder filled in from reference TRBV9 and TRBJ2-2): DSGVTQTPKHLITATGQRVTLRCSPRSGDLSVYWYQQSLDQGLQFLIQYYNGEERAKGNILERFSAQQFPDLHSELNLSSLELGDSALYFCASSASPFLSSGELFFGEGSRLTVL.

This clonotype was picked up many times. The chain employs TRBV12-3 or TRBV12-4 and TRBJ1-1; 10 bases agree with TRBD1. Unmatched junction bases numbered 11, after V lost 2 bases and J lost 5 bases. This CDR3 region has 17 residues. CDR3 bases: TGTGCCAGCAGTTTATTCGGACAGGGGGGTTGGAAGACTGAAGCTTTCTTT. Its protein is CASSLFGQGGWKTEAFF.

There are many counts of this clonotype. This chain links TRBV7-2 with TRBJ2-1; TRBD2 aligns across 10 bases. This CDR3 is built from 15 residues. The V gene's germline CDR1 is SGHTA and CDR2 FQGNSA. After removal of 4 bases from V and 4 bases from J, the junction contained 4 bases not matched to a gene. The CDR3 protein is CASSWTSGTYNEQFF. The CDR3 DNA is TGTGCCAGCAGCTGGACTAGCGGTACTTACAATGAGCAGTTCTTC.

This clonotype appeared many times. The genes are TRBV30 and TRBJ2-7, with D unresolved. Germline V gives CDR1 GTSNPN, CDR2 SVGIG (reference sequence). Trimming pared 3 bases from V and 3 bases from J, leaving 15 bases between. The CDR3 sequence is 14 residues long. CDR3 sequence: CAWSPTLLRYEQYF. CDR3 DNA sequence: TGTGCCTGGAGCCCCACCCTCCTCCGCTACGAGCAGTACTTC.